The present entry profiles one T cell receptor beta chain with its context. Each CDR3 protein is one row after TCRdb ran MiXCR on the 5' RACE reads. The sample includes some 150,000 distinct CDR3 sequences, more than 40% of them seen just once. The sample is drawn from a study of CD8 T cells in ankylosing spondylitis. This CDR3 region has 16 residues. The ends were cut back, 4 bases at V and 3 bases at J, with 19 bases in the middle. CDR1 MDHEN and CDR2 SYDVKM come from the germline V gene. The gene calls are TRBV28 and TRBJ2-7; D is perhaps TRBD1 (6 bases). The TCR comes from a male donor with ankylosing spondylitis. Sequencing was done on a sample of synovial fluid, either unsorted or a sorted T cell fraction (not recorded which). The CDR3 DNA reads as TGTGCCAGCAGTTCCGGGATACAGGGAAGTTACTACGAGCAGTACTTC. Its translation is CASSSGIQGSYYEQYF. Drawing the rest from reference TRBV28 and TRBJ2-7, the complete variable domain is DVKVTQSSRYLVKRTGEKVFLECVQDMDHENMFWYRQDPGLGLRLIYFSYDVKMKEKGDIPEGYSVSREKKERFSLILESASTNQTSMYLCASSSGIQGSYYEQYFGPGTRLTVT.